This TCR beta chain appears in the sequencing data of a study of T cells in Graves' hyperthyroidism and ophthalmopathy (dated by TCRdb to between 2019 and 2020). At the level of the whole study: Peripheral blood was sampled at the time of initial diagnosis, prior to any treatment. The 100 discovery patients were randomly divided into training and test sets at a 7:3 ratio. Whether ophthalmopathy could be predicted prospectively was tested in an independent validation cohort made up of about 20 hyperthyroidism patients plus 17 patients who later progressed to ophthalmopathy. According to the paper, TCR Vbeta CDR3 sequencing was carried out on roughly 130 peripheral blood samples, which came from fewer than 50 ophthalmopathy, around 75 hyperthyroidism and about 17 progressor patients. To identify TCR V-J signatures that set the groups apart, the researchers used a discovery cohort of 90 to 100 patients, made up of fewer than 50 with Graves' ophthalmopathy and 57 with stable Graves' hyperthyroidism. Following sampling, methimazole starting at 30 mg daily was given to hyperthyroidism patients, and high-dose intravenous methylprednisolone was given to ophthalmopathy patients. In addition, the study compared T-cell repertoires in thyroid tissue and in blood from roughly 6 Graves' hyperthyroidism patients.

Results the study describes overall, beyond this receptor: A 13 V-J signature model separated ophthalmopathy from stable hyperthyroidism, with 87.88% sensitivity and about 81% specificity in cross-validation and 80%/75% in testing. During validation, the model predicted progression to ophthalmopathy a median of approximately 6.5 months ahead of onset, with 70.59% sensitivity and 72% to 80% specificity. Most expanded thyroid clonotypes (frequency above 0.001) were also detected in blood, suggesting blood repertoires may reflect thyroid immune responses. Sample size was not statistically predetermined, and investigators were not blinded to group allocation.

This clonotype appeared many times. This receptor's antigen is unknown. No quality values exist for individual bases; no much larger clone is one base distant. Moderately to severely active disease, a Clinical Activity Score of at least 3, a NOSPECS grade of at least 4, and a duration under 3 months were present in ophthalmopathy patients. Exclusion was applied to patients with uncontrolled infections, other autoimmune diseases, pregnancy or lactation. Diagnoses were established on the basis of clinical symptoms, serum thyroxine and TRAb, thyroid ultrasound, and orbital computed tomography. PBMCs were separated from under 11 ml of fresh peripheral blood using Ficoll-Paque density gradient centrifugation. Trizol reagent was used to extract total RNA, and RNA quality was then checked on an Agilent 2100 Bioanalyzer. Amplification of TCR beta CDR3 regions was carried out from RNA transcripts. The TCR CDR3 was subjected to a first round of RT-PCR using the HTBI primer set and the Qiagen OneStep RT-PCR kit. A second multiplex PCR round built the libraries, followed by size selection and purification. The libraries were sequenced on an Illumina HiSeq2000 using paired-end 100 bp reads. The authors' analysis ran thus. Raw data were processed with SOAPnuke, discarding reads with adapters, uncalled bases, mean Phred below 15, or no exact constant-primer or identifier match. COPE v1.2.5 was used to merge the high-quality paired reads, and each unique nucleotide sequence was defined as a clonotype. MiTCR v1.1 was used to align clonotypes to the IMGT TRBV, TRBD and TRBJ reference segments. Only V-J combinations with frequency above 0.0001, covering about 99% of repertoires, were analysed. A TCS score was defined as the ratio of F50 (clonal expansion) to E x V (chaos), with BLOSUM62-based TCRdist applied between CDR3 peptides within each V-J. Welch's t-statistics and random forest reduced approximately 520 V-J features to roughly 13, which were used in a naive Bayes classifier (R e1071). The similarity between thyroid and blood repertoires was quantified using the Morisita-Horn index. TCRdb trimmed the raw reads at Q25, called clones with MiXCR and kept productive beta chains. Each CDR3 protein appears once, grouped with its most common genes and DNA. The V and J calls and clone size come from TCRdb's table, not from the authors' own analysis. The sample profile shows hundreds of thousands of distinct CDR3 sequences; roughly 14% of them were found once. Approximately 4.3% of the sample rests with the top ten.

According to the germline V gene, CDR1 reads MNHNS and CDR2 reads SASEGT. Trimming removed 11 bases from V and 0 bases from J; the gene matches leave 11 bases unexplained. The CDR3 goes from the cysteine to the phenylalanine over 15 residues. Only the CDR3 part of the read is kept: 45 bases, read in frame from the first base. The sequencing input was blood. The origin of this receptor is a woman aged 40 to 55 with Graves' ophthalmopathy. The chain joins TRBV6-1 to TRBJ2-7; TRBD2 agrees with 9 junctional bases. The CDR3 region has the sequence CASDLAGLYSYEQYF. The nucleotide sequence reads TGTGCCTCGGACCTAGCGGGACTTTACTCCTACGAGCAGTACTTC.